The rows below give T cell receptor beta chains drawn from one sample of a study of blood T cell repertoires in COVID-19. This table comes from immunoSEQ multiplex PCR, and its TCRdb copy is limited to in-frame clones, with some not included. Among roughly 230,000 clones listed, approximately 85% were seen once. The source material was peripheral blood. These receptor sequences come from a man aged 50-60 years with acute or convalescent COVID-19. Each CDR3 is given with its conserved first and last residue. A D gene is named only where the DNA matches it firmly. The listing skips clone size in some rows; elsewhere it reads once, few, many or a size class.

D	V	size	J	DNA	CDR3
TRBD1	TRBV6-1	-	TRBJ1-2	TGTGCCAGCAGTGAAAGGACAGGATATAACTATGGCTACACCTTC	CASSERTGYNYGYTF
TRBD1	TRBV2	-	TRBJ1-2	TGTGCCAGCAGCCTGACAGGGAGTGGTGGCTATGGCTACACCTTC	CASSLTGSGGYGYTF
-	TRBV11-3	-	TRBJ1-4	TGTGCCAGCAGCTTAGACGGCATAGAGGAACTGTTTTTT	CASSLDGIEELFF
TRBD1	TRBV11-2	-	TRBJ2-7	TGTGCCAGCAGCACGGGGACAGGATCCTACGAGCAGTACTTC	CASSTGTGSYEQYF
TRBD1	TRBV30	-	TRBJ1-5	TGTGCCTGGAGTAGCCGGACAGGGTGGGAGGATCAGCCCCAGCATTTT	CAWSSRTGWEDQPQHF
-	TRBV28	-	TRBJ2-7	TGTGCCAGCAGTCCTAGACAGGTTGCTTCCTACGAGCAGTACTTC	CASSPRQVASYEQYF
-	TRBV18	-	TRBJ2-7	TGTGCCAGCTCATCCACCTACGAGCAGTACTTC	CASSSTYEQYF
TRBD2	TRBV13	-	TRBJ2-3	TGTGCCAGCAGCCCCAGAGGGGAGAGCGGGAGTTTAGATACGCAGTATTTT	CASSPRGESGSLDTQYF
-	TRBV30	-	TRBJ1-2	TGTGCCTGGAGCCAGAACTATGGCTACACCTTC	CAWSQNYGYTF
-	TRBV3-1/TRBV3-2	-	TRBJ1-3	TGTGCCAGCAGCCAGAGGATTGGAAACACCATATATTTT	CASSQRIGNTIYF
-	TRBV4-1	once	TRBJ1-5	TGCGCCAGCAGCCTCCAATACAGGGTTGATCAGCCCCAGCATTTT	CASSLQYRVDQPQHF
-	TRBV5-1	-	TRBJ2-3	TGCGCCAGCAGCAGGGGGGGAGCGGGCCTCGGCGATACGCAGTATTTT	CASSRGGAGLGDTQYF
TRBD1	TRBV9	-	TRBJ1-5	TGTGCCAGCAGCGTAGCTAGCAAAACAGGGGAGCCCCAGCATTTT	CASSVASKTGEPQHF
-	TRBV15	-	TRBJ2-7	TGTGCCACCAGCAGAGAACAGGTCTACGAGCAGTACTTC	CATSREQVYEQYF
-	TRBV10-2	-	TRBJ2-5	TGCGCCAGCAGTGAGAGCGAGACCCAGTACTTC	CASSESETQYF
TRBD2	TRBV18	-	TRBJ2-3	TGTGCCAGCTCATCTATAGACTCTAGCGGGGGCACAGATACGCAGTATTTT	CASSSIDSSGGTDTQYF
TRBD1	TRBV18	-	TRBJ1-1	TGTGCCAGCTCACCGCGACAGGGGGAGTTGAACACTGAAGCTTTCTTT	CASSPRQGELNTEAFF
-	TRBV7-8	once	TRBJ2-5	TGTGCCAGCAGCTTACAGGGGCCCGGACAAGAGACCCAGTACTTC	CASSLQGPGQETQYF
TRBD2	TRBV3-1/TRBV3-2	-	TRBJ2-1	TGTGCCAGCAGCCAAGTCAGGGCGGGAGGGGATAATGAGCAGTTCTTC	CASSQVRAGGDNEQFF
-	TRBV5-5	few	TRBJ1-2	TGTGCCAGCAGCTTGACAGGGCAAGGTGGCTACACCTTC	CASSLTGQGGYTF
-	TRBV5-1	-	TRBJ2-5	TGCGCCAGCAGCTTGGCCGCAGGGGTGGGAGAGACCCAGTACTTC	CASSLAAGVGETQYF
TRBD1	TRBV13	-	TRBJ1-4	TGTGCCAGCAGCAGCCGGGACAGGGATGAAAAACTGTTTTTT	CASSSRDRDEKLFF
-	TRBV9	-	TRBJ1-2	TGTGCCAGCAGCGGGACAGATTATGGCTACACCTTC	CASSGTDYGYTF
TRBD2	TRBV6-5	-	TRBJ2-4	TGTGCCAGCAGTTACACGGGACTAGCGGGGGACATTCAGTACTTC	CASSYTGLAGDIQYF
-	TRBV5-5	-	TRBJ2-7	TGTGCCAGCAGCTTGGGGAGCGAGTCCTACGAGCAGTACTTC	CASSLGSESYEQYF
TRBD1	TRBV27	-	TRBJ1-6	TGTGCCAGCAGTTTAGCAAAGGGACAGGGAGGTTCACCCCTCCACTTT	CASSLAKGQGGSPLHF
TRBD1	TRBV5-1	-	TRBJ2-2	TGCGCCAGCAGCTTGACCTCCGGGACAGGGGGCACCGGGGAGCTGTTTTTT	CASSLTSGTGGTGELFF
-	TRBV7-2	-	TRBJ2-7	TGTGCCAGCAGCAAACAGGCCCCCCCTCCCTACGAGCAGTACTTC	CASSKQAPPPYEQYF
-	TRBV7-9	-	TRBJ1-5	TGTGCCAGCAGCCCTGGGGCGGCACGACAGGATCAGCCCCAGCATTTT	CASSPGAARQDQPQHF
-	TRBV25-1	-	TRBJ1-6	TGTGCCAGCAGTGACCAGGGTGATTCACCCCTCCACTTT	CASSDQGDSPLHF
TRBD1	TRBV11-3	-	TRBJ2-7	TGTGCCAGCAGCTTAGTTTCGGACAGGCTTCTTGGGGAGCAGTACTTC	CASSLVSDRLLGEQYF
-	TRBV5-6	-	TRBJ2-7	TGTGCCAGCAGCTCGGGGAGACACTACGAGCAGTACTTC	CASSSGRHYEQYF
-	TRBV5-1	-	TRBJ2-5	TGCGCCAGCAGCTTGTATATGCGGGAGACCCAGTACTTC	CASSLYMRETQYF
-	TRBV18	-	TRBJ2-3	TGTGCCAGCTCACCTCTAGGAAGGAGTCCGACAGATACGCAGTATTTT	CASSPLGRSPTDTQYF
TRBD1	TRBV7-9	-	TRBJ2-3	TGTGCCAGCAGCATCCTGGCCGGGACAGGCACAGATACGCAGTATTTT	CASSILAGTGTDTQYF
TRBD2	TRBV19	once	TRBJ2-7	TGTGCCAGTAGTATTTTCGCGGGAGGGGATTACGAGCAGTACTTC	CASSIFAGGDYEQYF
-	TRBV11-2	-	TRBJ2-3	TGTGCCAGCAGCTCAGGGTTAGGGGATACGCAGTATTTT	CASSSGLGDTQYF
-	TRBV15	-	TRBJ2-3	TGTGCCACCAGCAGAGATCGGACTACCACTAGCACAGATACGCAGTATTTT	CATSRDRTTTSTDTQYF
-	TRBV29-1	-	TRBJ1-1	TGCAGCGTTGCGAGAAGTTTAATGAACACTGAAGCTTTCTTT	CSVARSLMNTEAFF
-	TRBV30	-	TRBJ2-2	TGTGCCTGGAGTGTAGGTGGACATGGGAACACCGGGGAGCTGTTTTTT	CAWSVGGHGNTGELFF
-	TRBV21-1	-	TRBJ2-7	TGTGCCAGCAGCAATCGCGACACCCACTCCTACGAGCAGTACTTC	CASSNRDTHSYEQYF
TRBD2	TRBV5-1	-	TRBJ2-7	TGCGCCAGCAGCTTGGGACTAGCGGGAAAGAGCTCCTACGAGCAGTACTTC	CASSLGLAGKSSYEQYF
-	TRBV28	-	TRBJ1-5	TGTGCCAGCAGTTTATTGGGGGCAGAGTATAGCAATCAGCCCCAGCATTTT	CASSLLGAEYSNQPQHF
-	TRBV28	-	TRBJ1-1	TGTGCCAGCAGTCCTTCGACACCTAACACTGAAGCTTTCTTT	CASSPSTPNTEAFF
TRBD1	TRBV4-1	-	TRBJ2-7	TGCGCCAGCAGCCCCGAGGACAGGGCAGGAGAGCAGTACTTC	CASSPEDRAGEQYF
-	TRBV3-1/TRBV3-2	-	TRBJ1-1	TGTGCCAGCAGCCGGGGCCGAGTGAACACTGAAGCTTTCTTT	CASSRGRVNTEAFF